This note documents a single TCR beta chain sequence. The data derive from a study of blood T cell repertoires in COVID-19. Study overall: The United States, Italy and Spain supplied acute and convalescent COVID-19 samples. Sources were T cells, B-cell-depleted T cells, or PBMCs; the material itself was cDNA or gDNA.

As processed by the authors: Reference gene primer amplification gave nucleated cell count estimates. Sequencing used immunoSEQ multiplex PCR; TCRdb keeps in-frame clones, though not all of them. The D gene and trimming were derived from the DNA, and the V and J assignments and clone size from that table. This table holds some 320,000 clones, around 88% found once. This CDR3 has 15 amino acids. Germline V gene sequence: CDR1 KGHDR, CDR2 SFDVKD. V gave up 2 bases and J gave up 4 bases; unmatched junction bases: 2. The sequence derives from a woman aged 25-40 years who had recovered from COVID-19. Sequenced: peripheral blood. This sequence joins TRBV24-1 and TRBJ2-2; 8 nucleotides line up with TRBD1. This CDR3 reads CATSDWTGSTGELFF. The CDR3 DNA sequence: TGTGCCACCAGTGATTGGACAGGGAGCACCGGGGAGCTGTTTTTT.